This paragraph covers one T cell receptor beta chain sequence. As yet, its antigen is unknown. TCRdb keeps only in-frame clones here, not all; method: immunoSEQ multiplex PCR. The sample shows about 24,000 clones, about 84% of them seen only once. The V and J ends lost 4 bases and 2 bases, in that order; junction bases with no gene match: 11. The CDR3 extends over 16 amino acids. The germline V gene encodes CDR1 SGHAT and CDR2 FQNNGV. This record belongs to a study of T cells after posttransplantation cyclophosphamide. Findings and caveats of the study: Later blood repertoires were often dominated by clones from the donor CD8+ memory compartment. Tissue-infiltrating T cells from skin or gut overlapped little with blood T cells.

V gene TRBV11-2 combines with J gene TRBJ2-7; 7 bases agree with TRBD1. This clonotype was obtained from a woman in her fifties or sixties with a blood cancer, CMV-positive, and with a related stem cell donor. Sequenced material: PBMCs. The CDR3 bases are TGTGCCAGCAGCTCCCTGGCCGGGACAGAAGCCTACGAGCAGTACTTC. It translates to CASSSLAGTEAYEQYF.